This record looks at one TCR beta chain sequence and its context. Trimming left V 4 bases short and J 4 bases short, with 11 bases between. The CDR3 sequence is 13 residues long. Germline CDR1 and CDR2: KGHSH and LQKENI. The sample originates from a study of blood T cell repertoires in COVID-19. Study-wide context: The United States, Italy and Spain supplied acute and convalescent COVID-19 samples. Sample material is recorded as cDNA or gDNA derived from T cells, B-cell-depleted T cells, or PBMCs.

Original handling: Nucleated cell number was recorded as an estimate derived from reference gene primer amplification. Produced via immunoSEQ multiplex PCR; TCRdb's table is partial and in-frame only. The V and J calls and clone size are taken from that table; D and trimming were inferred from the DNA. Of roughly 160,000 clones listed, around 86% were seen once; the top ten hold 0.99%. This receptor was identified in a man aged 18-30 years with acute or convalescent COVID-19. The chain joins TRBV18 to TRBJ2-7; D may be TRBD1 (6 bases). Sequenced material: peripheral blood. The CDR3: CASSQGQVYEQYF. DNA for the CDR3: TGTGCCAGCTCACAGGGACAAGTATACGAGCAGTACTTC.